Listed below are T cell receptor beta chains from one sample, sequenced in a study of control samples from healthy donors and cancer patients. Sequenced by immunoSEQ multiplex PCR; TCRdb stores in-frame clones only, minus some. Of about 180,000 clones in the sample, around nine tenths were seen once. Material for sequencing was blood. These receptors all stem from a man aged 25 to 45 in good health. The CDR3 runs from the conserved cysteine through the conserved F or W. D genes are given only for firm matches. Size is stated for part of the rows, as once, few or many counts, or as a class when the clone is expanded.

J gene | V gene | clone size | D gene | CDR3 DNA | CDR3 protein
TRBJ2-1 | TRBV2 | . | . | TGTGCCAGCTCCGGTAGGGGCAGGGGCAATGAGCAGTTCTTC | CASSGRGRGNEQFF
TRBJ1-2 | TRBV7-2 | . | TRBD1 | TGTGCCAGCAGCTTAAGCAGGGGGCTTAACTATGGCTACACCTTC | CASSLSRGLNYGYTF
TRBJ2-2 | TRBV9 | . | . | TGTGCCAGCAGCCCGCGACTAGGGACCGGGGAGCTGTTTTTT | CASSPRLGTGELFF
TRBJ1-6 | TRBV2 | . | . | TGTGCCAGCAGTGAAGAGGGAGGGGACAATTCACCCCTCCACTTT | CASSEEGGDNSPLHF
TRBJ2-1 | TRBV20-1 | . | . | TGCAGTGCTTCATATGGCGATGAGCAGTTCTTC | CSASYGDEQFF
TRBJ1-1 | TRBV4-1 | . | . | TGCGCCAGCAGCCAAGCAACAGGGATGAACACTGAAGCTTTCTTT | CASSQATGMNTEAFF
TRBJ1-2 | TRBV27 | . | . | TGTGCCAGCAGCCGTCCAGGGTATGGTGGCTACACCTTC | CASSRPGYGGYTF
TRBJ1-4 | TRBV3-1/TRBV3-2 | . | . | TGTGCCAGCAGGTCAACGGGTGAAAAACTGTTTTTT | CASRSTGEKLFF
TRBJ1-6 | TRBV6-5 | . | . | TGTGCCAGCAGGGACAGCTATAATTCACCCCTCCACTTT | CASRDSYNSPLHF
TRBJ2-1 | TRBV11-2 | once | TRBD2 | TGTGCCAGCAGCTCTCCGACTAGCGGGAGTTGGTACAATGAGCAGTTCTTC | CASSSPTSGSWYNEQFF
TRBJ1-1 | TRBV5-1 | . | TRBD1 | TGCGCCAGCAGCTCCGACAGGGGCACTGAAGCTTTCTTT | CASSSDRGTEAFF
TRBJ1-5 | TRBV5-1 | . | . | TGCGCCAGCAGCTTGGGGGGGATTCAGGGCAATCAGCCCCAGCATTTT | CASSLGGIQGNQPQHF
TRBJ2-7 | TRBV28 | . | TRBD1 | TGTGCCAGCAGTTCGAACGGACAGGGACCCTACGAGCAGTACTTC | CASSSNGQGPYEQYF
TRBJ1-1 | TRBV6-5 | . | . | TGTGCCAGCAGTCCGGGAAGGGCCTTGAACACTGAAGCTTTCTTT | CASSPGRALNTEAFF
TRBJ2-3 | TRBV3-1/TRBV3-2 | . | . | TGTGCCAGCAGCCAACGTAGCGCAGATACGCAGTATTTT | CASSQRSADTQYF
TRBJ2-2 | TRBV7-2 | . | . | TGTGCCAGCAGCTTAGCTGGACTAAGCTTAACCGGGGAGCTGTTTTTT | CASSLAGLSLTGELFF
TRBJ2-1 | TRBV7-9 | few | . | TGTGCCAGCAGCTCCTTACTAGTTAATGAGCAGTTCTTC | CASSSLLVNEQFF
TRBJ2-1 | TRBV18 | . | TRBD2 | TGTGCCAGCTCACCCGGACTAGCGGGGGGGCAAAATGAGCAGTTCTTC | CASSPGLAGGQNEQFF
TRBJ2-7 | TRBV27 | . | . | TGTGCCAGCAGTTTATTTGGCAACTCCTACGAGCAGTACTTC | CASSLFGNSYEQYF
TRBJ1-2 | TRBV6-5 | . | . | TGTGCCAGCAGTTCTCCGCAGGGGTCATATGGCTACACCTTC | CASSSPQGSYGYTF
TRBJ2-1 | TRBV27 | . | . | TGTGCCAGCAGGGAGAGGGACACGTATGGTAGCGATGAGCAGTTCTTC | CASRERDTYGSDEQFF
TRBJ2-2 | TRBV7-9 | . | TRBD2 | TGTGCCAGCAGCCCAGAGGGGGGACTAGTGAACACCGGGGAGCTGTTTTTT | CASSPEGGLVNTGELFF
TRBJ2-2 | TRBV4-2 | . | TRBD1 | TGTGCCAGCAGCCAATCGGACAGGGCGAACACCGGGGAGCTGTTTTTT | CASSQSDRANTGELFF
TRBJ2-3 | TRBV4-2 | . | TRBD2 | TGTGCCAGCAGCCAAACGACTAGCGGGACTAGCACAGATACGCAGTATTTT | CASSQTTSGTSTDTQYF
TRBJ2-3 | TRBV29-1 | . | . | TGCAGCGTGTCGGCGGGGAGCACAGATACGCAGTATTTT | CSVSAGSTDTQYF
TRBJ1-2 | TRBV6-1 | . | . | TGTGCCAGCAGTGACAGGGACTGGAACTATGGCTACACCTTC | CASSDRDWNYGYTF
TRBJ1-1 | TRBV2 | once | . | TGTGCCAGCAGTGAAGGTCGCATGAACACTGAAGCTTTCTTT | CASSEGRMNTEAFF
TRBJ2-7 | TRBV3-1/TRBV3-2 | once | TRBD2 | TGTGCCAGCACTAGCGGGGGGATATACGAGCAGTACTTC | CASTSGGIYEQYF
TRBJ1-3 | TRBV20-1 | . | . | TGCAGTGCTAGTCGATTATTTATCTCAGGGGAAGGTGGAAACACCATATATTTT | CSASRLFISGEGGNTIYF
TRBJ2-1 | TRBV6-5 | . | TRBD2 | TGTGCCAGCAGTTACACACCTAGCGGGGAGCAGTTCTTC | CASSYTPSGEQFF
TRBJ1-2 | TRBV6-5 | . | . | TGTGCCAGCAGTTACGGAGAATATGGCTACACCTTC | CASSYGEYGYTF
TRBJ1-5 | TRBV5-1 | . | . | TGCGCCAGCAGCCGACTTGCCGGGGACCAGCCCCAGCATTTT | CASSRLAGDQPQHF
TRBJ1-1 | TRBV9 | . | TRBD1 | TGTGCCAGCAGCGTAGGGGGACAGGGGGAGCTCACTGAAGCTTTCTTT | CASSVGGQGELTEAFF
TRBJ2-7 | TRBV7-2 | . | . | TGTGCCAGCAGCTTAGATTCGGCAGGGACAAGCTACGAGCAGTACTTC | CASSLDSAGTSYEQYF
TRBJ1-6 | TRBV28 | . | TRBD1 | TGTGCCAGCAGTCGCCCCGCAAGGACAGGGGGCTCCTATAATTCACCCCTCCACTTT | CASSRPARTGGSYNSPLHF
TRBJ1-6 | TRBV7-2 | . | . | TGTGCCAGCAGCCCTCCGGGACTGTCAAATTCACCCCTCCACTTT | CASSPPGLSNSPLHF
TRBJ2-5 | TRBV2 | . | TRBD1 | TGTGCCAGCAGTGAAGTCCGGACAGGGGGAGAGACCCAGTACTTC | CASSEVRTGGETQYF
TRBJ2-1 | TRBV6-5 | . | TRBD2 | TGTGCCACCAGACCTATGACTAGCGGGGGGGGCGAGCAGTTCTTC | CATRPMTSGGGEQFF
TRBJ1-4 | TRBV2 | once | . | TGTGCCAGCAGTCAAGTGTTGAAACTGTTTTTT | CASSQVLKLFF
TRBJ2-7 | TRBV4-3 | once | TRBD2 | TGCGCCAGCAGCCATCGAGCGGGGGAGCGCTACGAGCAGTACTTC | CASSHRAGERYEQYF
TRBJ1-5 | TRBV27 | . | . | TGTGCCAGCAGTTTCGGGAAAGATCAGCCCCAGCATTTT | CASSFGKDQPQHF
TRBJ1-5 | TRBV3-1/TRBV3-2 | . | . | TGTGCCAGCAGCCGAGGACGGAATCAGCCCCAGCATTTT | CASSRGRNQPQHF
TRBJ1-1 | TRBV6-5 | . | . | TGTGCCAGCAGTTCACTCGGGAACACTGAAGCTTTCTTT | CASSSLGNTEAFF
TRBJ2-5 | TRBV6-2/TRBV6-3 | few | . | TGTGCCAGCAGCCGACTGAGGGGGGGACAAGAGACCCAGTACTTC | CASSRLRGGQETQYF
TRBJ1-1 | TRBV4-3 | . | . | TGCGCCAGCAGCCCGCACGAGTGGGGCACTGAAGCTTTCTTT | CASSPHEWGTEAFF
TRBJ2-2 | TRBV3-1/TRBV3-2 | . | . | TGTGCCAGCAGCCGGGCCCACACCGGGGAGCTGTTTTTT | CASSRAHTGELFF
TRBJ1-1 | TRBV6-2/TRBV6-3 | . | TRBD1 | TGTGCCAGCAGTAAACTCCGACAGGGGGGACACACTGAAGCTTTCTTT | CASSKLRQGGHTEAFF
TRBJ1-2 | TRBV28 | . | TRBD1 | TGTGCCAGCGAGGACAGGCCCAACTATGGCTACACCTTC | CASEDRPNYGYTF
TRBJ1-3 | TRBV7-2 | . | . | TGTGCCAGCAGCTTAGGGGGCCTTGGAGGGCGCTCTGGAAACACCATATATTTT | CASSLGGLGGRSGNTIYF